This T cell receptor (beta chain) was observed in a study of cytomegalovirus exposure and HLA in healthy donors. Study-level results: Altogether, some 160 TCR beta chains were recorded as cytomegalovirus-associated. Later, an analysis found that common viral pathogens appeared to be linked with several of the most significant clusters.

Germline CDR1 LNHDA, CDR2 SQIVND (reference sequence). This CDR3 has 16 residues. V was cut by 5 bases and J by 4 bases, with 18 bases left in between. As regards this clone: Its matching antigen is unknown.

60 Vbeta and 13 Jbeta primers were used in PCR. Sequenced by immunoSEQ multiplex PCR; TCRdb stores in-frame clones only, minus some. The table shows about 190,000 clones, with roughly 80% occurring only once. There were likely unrecorded immune exposures, though donors were nominally healthy when sampled. The sample taken for sequencing was PBMCs. V and J are TRBV19 and TRBJ1-5, with D possibly matching TRBD1 (5 bases). This clonotype was obtained from a man aged 40-49 years in good health and CMV-seropositive. DNA for the CDR3: TGTGCCAGTAGTGTTCAGGGCCGGGGGATTAATCAGCCCCAGCATTTT. Protein product: CASSVQGRGINQPQHF.